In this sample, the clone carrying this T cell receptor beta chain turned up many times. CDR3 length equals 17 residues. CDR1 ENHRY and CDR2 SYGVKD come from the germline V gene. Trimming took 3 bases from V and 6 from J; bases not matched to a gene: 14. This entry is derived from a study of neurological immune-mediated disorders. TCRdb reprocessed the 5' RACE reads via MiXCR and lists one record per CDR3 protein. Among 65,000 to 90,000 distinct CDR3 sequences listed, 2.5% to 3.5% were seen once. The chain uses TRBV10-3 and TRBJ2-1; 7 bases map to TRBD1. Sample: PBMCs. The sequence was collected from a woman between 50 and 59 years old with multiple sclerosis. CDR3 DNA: TGTGCCATCAGTGACCCGCGGAGAGGGGGCGCTCCCAATGAGCAGTTCTTC. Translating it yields CAISDPRRGGAPNEQFF.